The rows below give T cell receptor beta chains drawn from one sample of a study of cytotoxic CD8 clonotypes in ibrutinib-treated CLL. Produced via immunoSEQ multiplex PCR; TCRdb's table is partial and in-frame only. Here the sample spans 95,000 to 100,000 clones, 60% to 80% being singletons. Specimen: PBMCs, collected after 12 months of ibrutinib treatment. These receptors were taken from a human donor with chronic lymphocytic leukemia. Each CDR3 is given with its conserved first and last residue. D genes are given only for firm matches. Part of the rows lack a size; the others show once, few, many or a class for expanded clones.

J gene | CDR3 length | clone size | D gene | V gene | CDR3 DNA | CDR3 protein
TRBJ1-3 | 12 | . | . | TRBV6-1 | TGTGCCAGCAGTCAAGGGGAAAACACCATATATTTT | CASSQGENTIYF
TRBJ1-2 | 13 | . | . | TRBV28 | TGTGCCAGCAGGGCCACCAGAAACTATGGCTACACCTTC | CASRATRNYGYTF
TRBJ2-3 | 14 | . | . | TRBV7-7 | TGTGCCAGCAGCCTGCGGGGGCAAACAGATACGCAGTATTTT | CASSLRGQTDTQYF
TRBJ2-7 | 12 | . | . | TRBV7-2 | TGTGCCAGCAGCCCCGCATCCTACGAGCAGTACTTC | CASSPASYEQYF
TRBJ2-6 | 14 | . | . | TRBV14 | TGTGCCAGCAGCTCCCTCTCTGGGGCCAACGTCCTGACTTTC | CASSSLSGANVLTF
TRBJ2-5 | 13 | . | TRBD2 | TRBV2 | TGTGCCAGCGGTGGGGGGGTACTGGAGACCCAGTACTTC | CASGGGVLETQYF
TRBJ2-1 | 18 | . | TRBD2 | TRBV5-1 | TGCGCCAGCAGCTTGCGGACACTTAGCGGGAGCTCCTACAATGAGCAGTTCTTC | CASSLRTLSGSSYNEQFF
TRBJ1-3 | 16 | . | . | TRBV18 | TGTGCCAGCTCACCCCAGGGGCAGGGAGCTGGAAACACCATATATTTT | CASSPQGQGAGNTIYF
TRBJ1-1 | 14 | . | . | TRBV23-1 | TGCGCCAGCAGTCAATTGGAGCCGAACACTGAAGCTTTCTTT | CASSQLEPNTEAFF
TRBJ2-6 | 17 | . | TRBD1 | TRBV10-3 | TGTGCCATCATGGGACAGGGGGTGTTCTCTGGGGCCAACGTCCTGACTTTC | CAIMGQGVFSGANVLTF
TRBJ2-7 | 14 | . | TRBD1 | TRBV9 | TGTGCCAGCAGCCCGGGACAGGCCATGGGCGAGCAGTACTTC | CASSPGQAMGEQYF
TRBJ1-2 | 15 | . | . | TRBV28 | TGTGCCAGCACCCTGCAGGCAGGGCCTAACTATGGCTACACCTTC | CASTLQAGPNYGYTF
TRBJ2-7 | 13 | . | . | TRBV25-1 | TGTGCCAGCAGTGAATCGGGACGCCCCGGGGTGTACTTC | CASSESGRPGVYF
TRBJ1-6 | 15 | . | TRBD1 | TRBV6-6 | TGTGCCAGCAGCTCCATTACAGGGGGCAACTCACCCCTCCACTTT | CASSSITGGNSPLHF
TRBJ2-7 | 16 | . | . | TRBV4-1 | TGCGCCAGCAGCCAAGAAGTATCGAGTCCCCTCTACGAGCAGTACTTC | CASSQEVSSPLYEQYF
TRBJ1-1 | 13 | . | . | TRBV7-8 | TGTGCCAGCAGCTTAGTATGGGGCACTGAAGCTTTCTTT | CASSLVWGTEAFF
TRBJ2-1 | 13 | . | TRBD1 | TRBV11-3 | TGTGCCAGCAGCCGCCGGGACAGCAATGAGCAGTTCTTC | CASSRRDSNEQFF
TRBJ2-5 | 12 | . | . | TRBV10-3 | TGTGCCATCAGTGCGGGGGTAGAGACCCAGTACTTC | CAISAGVETQYF
TRBJ1-2 | 12 | . | . | TRBV5-6 | TGTGCCAGCAGCTTGTCCCCTGGAGGCTACACCTTC | CASSLSPGGYTF
TRBJ1-2 | 13 | . | TRBD1 | TRBV7-9 | TGTGCCAGCAGCCGTGGACAGGGGAACGGCTACACCTTC | CASSRGQGNGYTF
TRBJ1-4 | 11 | . | . | TRBV6-6 | TGTGCCTCGGGACTTAATGAAAAACTGTTTTTT | CASGLNEKLFF
TRBJ1-1 | 13 | once | . | TRBV19 | TGTGCCAGTAGTATACGGGAAGGGGCGTGGGCTTTCTTT | CASSIREGAWAFF
TRBJ2-5 | 16 | . | TRBD2 | TRBV4-2 | TGTGCCAGCAGCCCCGGCCTAGCGGGGGGGCGTGAGACCCAGTACTTC | CASSPGLAGGRETQYF
TRBJ1-1 | 14 | once | . | TRBV7-9 | TGTGCCAGCAGCCCGGTCTTGCAGAACACTGAAGCTTTCTTT | CASSPVLQNTEAFF
TRBJ1-2 | 14 | . | . | TRBV7-2 | TGTGCCAGCAGCTTCTCTGAGGGAGATTATGGCTACACCTTC | CASSFSEGDYGYTF
TRBJ1-5 | 13 | . | . | TRBV5-1 | TGCGCCAGCAGCTTGGACGGGGCGGGGGTCCAGCATTTT | CASSLDGAGVQHF
TRBJ1-1 | 15 | few | . | TRBV7-8 | TGTGCCAGCAGCTTAGCGGGGGCAGGGAGCACTGAAGCTTTCTTT | CASSLAGAGSTEAFF
TRBJ2-7 | 20 | . | TRBD2 | TRBV5-5 | TGTGCCAGCAGCTTGGCCCCGACTAGCGGGGGGGCCGGACAAACCTACGAGCAGTACTTC | CASSLAPTSGGAGQTYEQYF
TRBJ1-4 | 15 | once | TRBD1 | TRBV11-3 | TGTGCCAGCAGCCCTCGACAGGGACCTAATGAAAAACTGTTTTTT | CASSPRQGPNEKLFF
TRBJ2-2 | 14 | . | . | TRBV6-5 | TGTGCCAGCAGTACGCCCAGCGGGTTAGGGGAGCTGTTTTTT | CASSTPSGLGELFF
TRBJ2-3 | 11 | . | . | TRBV2 | TGTGCCAGCAGTGACCGGGATACGCAGTATTTT | CASSDRDTQYF
TRBJ2-1 | 15 | . | . | TRBV9 | TGTGCCAGCAGCGGCGTCAGGGCGGAATACGATGAGCAGTTCTTC | CASSGVRAEYDEQFF
TRBJ2-6 | 18 | . | . | TRBV7-3 | TGTGCCAGCAGCTTAACGACAGGCGCTAGCTCTGGGGCCAACGTCCTGACTTTC | CASSLTTGASSGANVLTF
TRBJ2-1 | 15 | . | . | TRBV11-3 | TGTGCCAGCAGCTTTCTGAATCAGGCGCGGAGTGAGCAGTTCTTC | CASSFLNQARSEQFF
TRBJ2-1 | 14 | . | TRBD1 | TRBV7-2 | TGTGCCAGCTCCGGGACAGGGGCCTTTGATGAGCAGTTCTTC | CASSGTGAFDEQFF
TRBJ2-5 | 14 | once | . | TRBV4-2 | TGTGCCAGCAGCTACTTTCGCGGGGCGGAGACCCAGTACTTC | CASSYFRGAETQYF
TRBJ2-1 | 17 | . | . | TRBV4-1 | TGCGCCAGCAGCCAAGTTCCCGCGCCTAAAGGGGGGGATGAGCAGTTCTTC | CASSQVPAPKGGDEQFF
TRBJ1-1 | 12 | . | . | TRBV6-1 | TGTGCCAGCAGTGCCCGGTCTGACGAAGCTTTCTTT | CASSARSDEAFF
TRBJ2-2 | 15 | . | TRBD2 | TRBV7-2 | TGTGCCAGCAGGATGGGAGGGGCGGACACCGGGGAGCTGTTTTTT | CASRMGGADTGELFF
TRBJ2-5 | 14 | . | TRBD1 | TRBV5-1 | TGCGCCAGCAGCTTCGGGACAGGGAAGGAGACCCAGTACTTC | CASSFGTGKETQYF
TRBJ1-4 | 16 | . | . | TRBV7-2 | TGTGCCAGCAGCCTGGCGAGTTCGGGAGCAAATGAAAAACTGTTTTTT | CASSLASSGANEKLFF
TRBJ2-2 | 14 | . | TRBD1 | TRBV19 | TGTGCCAGTAGGGGGACAGGGAACACCGGGGAGCTGTTTTTT | CASRGTGNTGELFF
TRBJ2-1 | 12 | . | . | TRBV5-5 | TGTGCCAGCAGCCCACCCGTTGATGAGCAGTTCTTC | CASSPPVDEQFF
TRBJ2-7 | 15 | . | TRBD1 | TRBV27 | TGTGCCAGCACTAGAAACAGGGGGATCTCCTACGAGCAGTACTTC | CASTRNRGISYEQYF
TRBJ2-7 | 12 | . | . | TRBV21-1 | TGTGCCAGCAGGGGACCGGCGGGAGAGCAGTACTTC | CASRGPAGEQYF
TRBJ1-6 | 15 | . | TRBD1 | TRBV7-2 | TGTGCCAGCAGCTCGGGACAGAGCAAAGGTTCACCCCTCCACTTT | CASSSGQSKGSPLHF
TRBJ1-5 | 17 | once | TRBD1 | TRBV6-1 | TGTGCCAGCAGTGAAAGGGCCCTAGGGGGCACTCATCAGCCCCAGCATTTT | CASSERALGGTHQPQHF
TRBJ1-5 | 15 | . | TRBD1 | TRBV28 | TGTGCCAGCAGGGGACAGGGGGGAAGGGATCAGCCCCAGCATTTT | CASRGQGGRDQPQHF
TRBJ1-4 | 15 | . | TRBD1 | TRBV4-1 | TGCGCCAGCGAGAGGACAGGGGGGACTAATGAAAAACTGTTTTTT | CASERTGGTNEKLFF
TRBJ1-2 | 16 | . | . | TRBV12-5 | TGTGCTAGTGGTTTGTTCTCAGGTACCTCTTTTTGGGGCTACACCTTC | CASGLFSGTSFWGYTF
TRBJ1-5 | 14 | . | TRBD1 | TRBV12-5 | TGTGCTAGTGCCTTGGGACAGGGGGGCCAGCCCCAGCATTTT | CASALGQGGQPQHF
TRBJ2-5 | 12 | . | . | TRBV25-1 | TGTGCCAGCAGTGAATGGGGGGAGACCCAGTACTTC | CASSEWGETQYF
TRBJ1-2 | 12 | . | TRBD1 | TRBV11-3 | TGTGCCAGCAGTCCAGGGGGACGGGGCTACACCTTC | CASSPGGRGYTF
TRBJ2-7 | 15 | once | TRBD1 | TRBV14 | TGTGCCAGCAGCCCCGGGACAGGGGGCTTCTACGAGCAGTACTTC | CASSPGTGGFYEQYF
TRBJ2-1 | 15 | . | . | TRBV30 | TGTGCCTGGAGTCTACCCGAGGAAAAGGGTAATGAGCAGTTCTTC | CAWSLPEEKGNEQFF
TRBJ1-1 | 13 | . | . | TRBV7-3 | TGTGCCAGCAGCTCCGATATGAACACTGAAGCTTTCTTT | CASSSDMNTEAFF
TRBJ1-5 | 14 | . | . | TRBV6-4 | TGTGCCAGCAGTGACGGACATGGCAATCAGCCCCAGCATTTT | CASSDGHGNQPQHF
TRBJ1-1 | 17 | . | . | TRBV28 | TGTGCCAGCAGCTACCCCCCTAGGGAGTGGGCGAACACTGAAGCTTTCTTT | CASSYPPREWANTEAFF
TRBJ1-3 | 16 | . | . | TRBV30 | TGTGCCTGGAGTCACTCCGACACGGACTTCGGAAACACCATATATTTT | CAWSHSDTDFGNTIYF
TRBJ2-1 | 15 | . | TRBD1 | TRBV7-2 | TGTGCCAGCAGCTCCGGACAGGGTTCCTACAATGAGCAGTTCTTC | CASSSGQGSYNEQFF